The 27 T cell receptor beta chains in this list originate from one sample, sequenced in a study of radiation and T cells in renal cell carcinoma. Clones were sequenced by immunoSEQ multiplex PCR, and TCRdb holds only the in-frame ones, with some missing. The data show roughly 86,000 clones, around 85% seen once. The time point is: blood 4 weeks post-SBRT, at nephrectomy. Treatment given: 15 Gy SBRT to primary tumor, nephrectomy 4 weeks later. This sample comprised blood, obtained from a patient whose treatment included radiotherapy and nephrectomy. The source is a man aged 45-65 years with renal cell carcinoma.

This sequence joins TRBV10-3 and TRBJ2-5; tentatively, D is TRBD1 (6 bases). V lost 6 bases and J 2 bases, leaving 10 bases between the germline ends. The CDR3 runs 13 residues. Germline V gives CDR1 ENHRY, CDR2 SYGVKD. DNA of the CDR3: TGTGCCATCAGGCCGACAGGACAAGAGACCCAGTACTTC. This gives the protein CAIRPTGQETQYF.

This chain joins TRBV4-3 and TRBJ1-3, with D possibly matching TRBD1 (6 bases). V was clipped by 1 base and J by 4 bases, with 17 bases between them. This CDR3 is 17 amino acids long. Germline loops: CDR1 LGHNA, CDR2 YSLEER. In DNA form, the CDR3 reads TGCGCCAGCAGCCAAGGACGGGCCGGGGGCTGGGGAAACACCATATATTTT. This translates into CASSQGRAGGWGNTIYF.

The chain links TRBV14 to TRBJ2-1; D is perhaps TRBD1 or TRBD2 (6 bases each). Trimming removed 0 bases from V and 4 bases from J, with 16 bases in between. The CDR3 has 17 amino acids. The germline V gene has CDR1 SGHDN and CDR2 FVKESK. The CDR3 region is CASSQDPFGGRYNEQFF. As DNA, the CDR3 is TGTGCCAGCAGCCAAGACCCCTTCGGGGGCCGGTACAATGAGCAGTTCTTC.

The J gene is TRBJ2-3, the V gene TRBV11-3, with TRBD2 matching over 9 bases. This CDR3 spans 16 amino acids. Germline V gives CDR1 SGHNT, CDR2 YENEEA. J was trimmed by 8 bases and V by 0 bases; bases with no gene match: 9. The CDR3 loop reads CASSLEGGGGPGTQYF. The CDR3 nucleotides read TGTGCCAGCAGCTTAGAAGGCGGGGGGGGCCCAGGTACGCAGTATTTT.

CDR3 DNA: TGCAGCGTCGGGGGGACTAGCGGGGGTCGACAAGAGACCCAGTACTTC. It codes for CSVGGTSGGRQETQYF. The chain combines TRBV29-1 with TRBJ2-5; TRBD2 agrees at 14 bases. Germline V lookup: CDR1 SQVTM, CDR2 ANQGSEA. CDR3 length: 16 residues. Unmatched junction bases numbered 8, after V lost 6 bases and J lost 2 bases.

This clone was counted once. V usage is TRBV29-1 and J usage is TRBJ2-6; D unresolved. Trimming left V 4 bases short and J 4 bases short, with 8 bases between. From germline, CDR1 is SQVTM and CDR2 ANQGSEA. The CDR3 is made up of 13 amino acids. The CDR3 nucleotides read TGCAGCGTTGTGCAGAAAGGGGCCAACGTCCTGACTTTC. The encoded protein is CSVVQKGANVLTF.

The chain carries TRBV7-2 and TRBJ2-5; tentatively, D is TRBD1 or TRBD2 (6 bases each). The CDR3 is 14 residues long. Germline V gives CDR1 SGHTA, CDR2 FQGNSA. V lost 5 bases and J lost 5, with 15 bases in between. The CDR3 sequence: CASSPSRGGETQYF. The CDR3 nucleotides are TGTGCCAGCAGCCCCTCGAGAGGGGGGGAGACCCAGTACTTC.

The rearrangement joins TRBV30 to TRBJ2-7; TRBD1 might be the D (6 bases). The CDR3 runs 11 residues. Germline V gene sequence: CDR1 GTSNPN, CDR2 SVGIG (reference sequence). Trimming cost V 8 bases and J 3 bases, with 11 bases left between them. This chain's CDR3 is CAMGADYEQYF. CDR3 nucleotides: TGTGCCATGGGGGCGGACTACGAGCAGTACTTC.

This rearrangement joins TRBV5-1 to TRBJ2-5; 9 bases fit TRBD2. J lost 0 bases, V lost 1 base, and 4 bases had no gene match. Per the germline V gene, CDR1 is SGHRS and CDR2 is YFSETQ. The CDR3 consists of 16 residues. The CDR3 reads CASSLLSGGNQETQYF. In DNA, the CDR3 is TGCGCCAGCAGCTTGCTTAGCGGGGGAAACCAAGAGACCCAGTACTTC.

The rearrangement joins TRBV4-2 to TRBJ1-2, with a weak D call TRBD1 (5 bases). The CDR3 covers 14 residues. Germline V gene lookup returns CDR1 LGHNA and CDR2 YNFKEQ. The V end was cut by 0 bases, the J end by 8 bases, with 13 bases between. DNA for the CDR3: TGTGCCAGCAGCCAAGATAAGGGGTCGTGGGGCTACACCTTC. Amino acid sequence: CASSQDKGSWGYTF.

Comment on this clone: This same CDR3 is encoded by further DNA sequences in the sample. The rearrangement joins TRBV5-4 to TRBJ2-7, with a weak D call TRBD1 (6 bases). V was trimmed by 3 bases and J by 3 bases, leaving 7 bases between them. Germline V lookup: CDR1 SGHNT, CDR2 YYREEE (reference sequence). This CDR3 comprises 12 residues. For the CDR3, the DNA is TGTGCCAGCAGCTCACAGGGCTACGAGCAGTACTTC. It yields the protein CASSSQGYEQYF.

The chain employs TRBV11-2 and TRBJ1-4; D is unresolved. The CDR3 runs 15 residues. Germline V gives CDR1 SGHAT, CDR2 FQNNGV. V lost 1 base and J lost 8, with 14 bases in between. The CDR3, as DNA: TGTGCCAGCAGCTTAGCCACGGCGGTTCGGGAAAAACTGTTTTTT. Its translation is CASSLATAVREKLFF.

This chain connects TRBV9 to TRBJ2-1; the match to TRBD2 covers 7 bases. CDR3 length: 16 amino acids. Unmatched junction bases numbered 7, after V lost 4 bases and J lost 0 bases. CDR1 is SGDLS, CDR2 YYNGEE, per germline. CDR3 DNA: TGTGCCAGCAGCCCCCGGGGGACTAACTCCTACAATGAGCAGTTCTTC. This translates into CASSPRGTNSYNEQFF.

The chain uses TRBV27 and TRBJ2-6; D is unclear. This CDR3 contains 16 residues. Germline CDR1 MNHEY, CDR2 SMNVEV (reference sequence). V lost 2 bases to trimming and J lost 0 bases, with 8 bases between them. For the CDR3, the DNA is TGTGCCAGCAGTTTAAATGTGGGCTCTGGGGCCAACGTCCTGACTTTC. It codes for CASSLNVGSGANVLTF.

The chain employs TRBV6-1 and TRBJ1-3; D not certain. CDR3 length: 14 residues. V was cut by 9 bases and J by 4 bases, with 16 bases left in between. Per germline, CDR1 MNHNS and CDR2 SASEGT. The CDR3 loop reads CASSRAFGGNTIYF. The DNA for the CDR3 is TGTGCCAGTAGTCGGGCCTTTGGGGGAAACACCATATATTTT.

The chain uses TRBV6-1 and TRBJ2-7; 10 nucleotides match TRBD1. The V gene end was trimmed by 3 bases and the J gene end by 6 bases; junction bases not matched to a gene: 8. There are 15 residues in the CDR3. Germline V gene lookup returns CDR1 MNHNS and CDR2 SASEGT. Here the CDR3 reads CASSDMSTGGSEQYF. Here the CDR3 DNA reads TGTGCCAGCAGTGACATGTCGACAGGGGGCAGCGAGCAGTACTTC.

The rearrangement uses TRBV4-2 and TRBJ1-3; no reliable D call. Trimming left V 1 base short and J 0 bases short, with 10 bases between. CDR3 length: 16 residues. Germline CDR1 is LGHNA and CDR2 is YNFKEQ. This CDR3 is CASSQGRADSGNTIYF. The CDR3 bases are TGTGCCAGCAGCCAAGGTCGGGCCGACTCTGGAAACACCATATATTTT.

The chain carries TRBV9 and TRBJ2-2, with 7 bases fitting TRBD1. Germline V gene sequence: CDR1 SGDLS, CDR2 YYNGEE. Unmatched junction bases numbered 5, after V lost 2 bases and J lost 4 bases. CDR3 length: 15 residues. The CDR3 is CASSVDNRGTGELFF. In DNA form, the CDR3 reads TGTGCCAGCAGCGTGGACAACAGGGGCACCGGGGAGCTGTTTTTT. Full variable domain (outside the CDR3, taken from reference TRBV9 and TRBJ2-2): DSGVTQTPKHLITATGQRVTLRCSPRSGDLSVYWYQQSLDQGLQFLIQYYNGEERAKGNILERFSAQQFPDLHSELNLSSLELGDSALYFCASSVDNRGTGELFFGEGSRLTVL.

J is TRBJ1-1 and V is TRBV20-1; 7 bases line up with TRBD1. Trimming took 3 bases from V and 7 from J; bases not matched to a gene: 2. Germline CDR1 DFQATT, CDR2 SNEGSKA (reference sequence). The CDR3 sequence is 11 residues long. The DNA of the CDR3 is TGCAGTGCTAGGACAGGGCTTGAAGCTTTCTTT. This gives the protein CSARTGLEAFF.

This chain links TRBV5-1 with TRBJ1-4; maybe TRBD1 (5 bases). The germline CDR1 and CDR2 sequences are SGHRS and YFSETQ. V was trimmed by 3 bases and J by 0 bases, leaving 6 bases between them. This CDR3 is 14 amino acids long. In DNA form, the CDR3 reads TGCGCCAGCAGCTCGACAGCAACTAATGAAAAACTGTTTTTT. Translation: CASSSTATNEKLFF.

The V call is TRBV6-5, the J call TRBJ2-3; no definite D call. Trimming removed 3 bases at V and 6 bases at J, with 13 bases between. The CDR3 is made up of 14 amino acids. Germline-derived CDR1 and CDR2 are MNHEY and SVGAGI. This CDR3 is CASSYGLGRDTQYF. The DNA for the CDR3 is TGTGCCAGCAGTTATGGCCTAGGAAGGGATACGCAGTATTTT.

The genes are TRBV7-9 and TRBJ1-2; no reliable D call. The CDR3 has 15 residues. V was cut by 1 base and J by 5 bases, with 14 bases left in between. Germline CDR1 is SEHNR and CDR2 is FQNEAQ (reference sequence). The CDR3 region is CASSLDLRLGYGYTF. The CDR3 DNA sequence: TGTGCCAGCAGCTTAGATCTGAGACTGGGGTATGGCTACACCTTC.

The rearrangement uses TRBV5-1 and TRBJ2-1, with 11 bases matching TRBD2. CDR3 length: 15 residues. Trimming took 4 bases from V and 8 from J; bases not matched to a gene: 8. Germline lookup yields CDR1 SGHRS and CDR2 YFSETQ. For the CDR3, the DNA is TGCGCCAGCAGCGTACTAGCGGGAGAAACGGATGAGCAGTTCTTC. Translating it yields CASSVLAGETDEQFF.

The genes are TRBV4-3 and TRBJ2-3; TRBD2 matches at 9 bases. The germline V gene has CDR1 LGHNA and CDR2 YSLEER. The CDR3 is 17 amino acids. V shed 4 bases, J shed 2 bases, and the junction held 10 bases outside the gene matches. The CDR3 loop is CASSRNPGTSHTDTQYF. In DNA, the CDR3 is TGCGCCAGCAGCCGCAACCCCGGGACTAGCCACACAGATACGCAGTATTTT.

The rearrangement links TRBV13 to TRBJ1-2, with 7 bases identical to TRBD1. The CDR3 totals 15 residues. V shed 4 bases, J shed 7 bases, and the junction held 12 bases outside the gene matches. Germline loops: CDR1 PRHDT, CDR2 FYEKMQ (reference sequence). The CDR3 DNA sequence: TGTGCCAGCAGCTCAACGACCCAGGGGGGGGTTGGCTACACCTTC. Protein product: CASSSTTQGGVGYTF.

The CDR3 is CASSPTGREGYNEQFF. CDR3 sequence (DNA): TGCGCCAGCAGCCCCACGGGCCGGGAGGGCTACAATGAGCAGTTCTTC. The chain carries TRBV5-1 and TRBJ2-1, with TRBD2 matching over 8 bases. V shed 4 bases and J 3 bases; nucleotides not matched to a gene: 9. CDR3 length: 16 amino acids. CDR1 is SGHRS and CDR2 is YFSETQ in the germline V gene. The full variable domain, completed using reference TRBV5-1 and TRBJ2-1, is KAGVTQTPRYLIKTRGQQVTLSCSPISGHRSVSWYQQTPGQGLQFLFEYFSETQRNKGNFPGRFSGRQFSNSRSEMNVSTLELGDSALYLCASSPTGREGYNEQFFGPGTRLTVL.

V gene TRBV13 combines with J gene TRBJ2-3, with 8 bases matching TRBD2. The CDR3 has 14 residues. V shed 5 bases, J shed 3 bases, and the junction held 4 bases outside the gene matches. Germline V gene data show CDR1 as PRHDT and CDR2 as FYEKMQ (reference sequence). The CDR3 reads CASSRSGETDTQYF. CDR3 in DNA: TGTGCCAGCAGCCGTAGCGGGGAGACAGATACGCAGTATTTT. Looking up the rest from reference TRBV13 and TRBJ2-3 gives the full variable domain: AAGVIQSPRHLIKEKRETATLKCYPIPRHDTVYWYQQGPGQDPQFLISFYEKMQSDKGSIPDRFSAQQFSDYHSELNMSSLELGDSALYFCASSRSGETDTQYFGPGTRLTVL.